This TCR beta chain was profiled in a study of blood T cell repertoires in COVID-19. Study background: The United States, Italy and Spain were the sources of the acute and convalescent COVID-19 samples. T cells, B-cell-depleted T cells, or PBMCs provided the cDNA or gDNA that served as material.

How the authors handled the data: Reference gene primer amplification gave nucleated cell count estimates. Assay: immunoSEQ multiplex PCR; the TCRdb copy retains only in-frame clones and omits some. Clonal size and the V and J genes are those of that table, whereas D and trimming came from the DNA. This table holds around 100,000 clones, 84% found once. Trimming left V 5 bases short and J 7 bases short, with 18 bases between. This CDR3 spans 14 amino acids. CDR1 MNHEY and CDR2 SMNVEV come from the germline V gene (reference sequence). What was sequenced was peripheral blood. The chain is built from TRBV27 and TRBJ2-7; D perhaps matches TRBD1 (6 bases). The sequence came from a human donor in a cohort sampled during active COVID-19. CDR3 sequence reads: CASSPRQGLGEQYF. In nucleotides, the CDR3 is TGTGCCAGCAGTCCACGGCAGGGGTTAGGTGAGCAGTACTTC.